This T cell receptor beta chain was observed in a study of T-cell reconstitution after alpha-beta-depleted transplantation in children. In this sample, this clonotype turned up many times. Antigen unknown. Broader study findings: Approximately two months post-transplant, alpha-beta T cells reportedly originated from several hundred expanded graft clones. Among T cells one year after transplant, newly produced cells accounted for most counts and diversity. Surviving recipient T cells and thymic progenitors underlay high day-60 TCRbeta diversity in some patients.

As it was prepared, the TCRbeta library received unique molecular identifiers. In TCRdb, the PCR reads were re-called with MiXCR into one record per CDR3 protein. The data contain approximately 99,000 distinct CDR3 sequences, 6.4% of them singletons. Germline V gene lookup returns CDR1 SGHDT and CDR2 YYEEEE. The CDR3 spans 14 residues. Trimming pared 0 bases from V and 0 bases from J, leaving 7 bases between. The sample was PBMCs, mostly from graft donor cells, taken 360 days after TCRalphabeta/CD19-depleted stem cell transplant. This receptor was taken from a male patient aged 2 to 10 who had a stem cell transplant for acute lymphoblastic leukemia, so the T cells may come from the graft donor. The chain couples TRBV5-6 to TRBJ2-7; D may be TRBD1 (5 bases). CDR3 sequence reads: CASSLGGGSYEQYF. DNA for the CDR3: TGTGCCAGCAGCTTGGGGGGCGGCTCCTACGAGCAGTACTTC. Supplemented by reference TRBV5-6 and TRBJ2-7, the full variable domain reads DAGVTQSPTHLIKTRGQQVTLRCSPKSGHDTVSWYQQALGQGPQFIFQYYEEEERQRGNFPDRFSGHQFPNYSSELNVNALLLGDSALYLCASSLGGGSYEQYFGPGTRLTVT.